The source of this TCR beta chain is a study of cytomegalovirus exposure and HLA in healthy donors (dated by TCRdb to 2017 to 2019). In the study overall: In an earlier analysis of approximately 640 of the donors, 250 to 350 Gb of sequence data and 95 million to 130 million unique TCR beta sequences from 180 million or so T cells were reported. About 300 gigabases of sequencing data and 70 million to 100 million unique TCR sequences were included in an early release covering several hundred HLA-typed donors. Because of strong linkage in the cohort, roughly 5 DR-DQ haplotypes were treated as single units for association and clustering. Rather than drawing on any new phenotypic data, the later analysis identified candidate immune exposures from TCR beta sequences and the way those sequences occurred across donors. In addition to the first cohort of roughly 670 subjects, a separate validation cohort of 120 different subjects was used. Typing coverage varied by locus: roughly 629-640 donors for A, B, C, DRB1 and DQB1; more than 500 for DQA1; more than 600 for DPA1; under 490 for DPB1. A later genetic analysis used genome-wide SNP genotypes for about 60% of the 666 donors, treating that subset as a discovery cohort. Donor age, sex, ethnicity and CMV serostatus were compiled alongside the repertoire data. Of the 300 to 450 genotyped donors, 65% to 90% were placed in the genetic ancestry cluster associated with self-reported Caucasian donors. The study combined high-throughput TCR immunosequencing, statistical association of individual TCRs with disease status, and machine learning to predict cytomegalovirus infection status. The study was designed to test whether signatures of past pathogen exposure could be identified by cataloging public T cell receptors. Class I and class II HLA loci were covered by the typing at four-digit resolution. A later analysis re-examined previously published TCR beta repertoires from more than 600 donors and added high-resolution HLA genotyping to investigate patterns of TCR occurrence. The study profiled the T cell repertoires of under 700 subjects by immunosequencing and related them to cytomegalovirus serostatus. In an earlier analysis of over 550 of the donors, high-throughput TCR beta sequencing was used to judge whether each TCR beta V gene segment behaved as functional or pseudogenic. Every discovery cohort repertoire had been produced on one sequencing platform. Among some 410 genotyped donors of the cohort, an average of 235,054 unique TCR beta nucleotide sequences were sequenced per donor, 15% to 20% of them non-productive.

A remark on this clone: What antigen it recognizes has not been identified. The record has no base qualities; no much larger clone is one base away.

Receptor amplification or capture employed the immunoSEQ multiplex PCR assay. A mixture of 60 forward primers for TCR Vbeta segments and 13 reverse primers for TCR Jbeta segments was used in the multiplex PCR. Amplification of the CDR3 region of rearranged TCR beta genes was performed with a multiplex PCR assay on genomic DNA. The Illumina HiSeq System was used to sequence the amplified TCR beta libraries as 87-base-pair reads. The published analysis was carried out like this. In a later analysis, 70 million to 95 million unique TCR beta chains were counted across the roughly 700 repertoires, and around 10 million of these chains were shared by at least two donors. A nearest-neighbor algorithm error-corrected the raw reads and collapsed the reads into unique sequences, merging closely related sequences to remove PCR and sequencing errors. To assign V, D and J gene segments, CDR3 sequences were aligned to IMGT reference sequences. Each retained sequence needed at least a six-nucleotide match to both a V gene segment and a J gene segment. A rearrangement was called productive if the CDR3 had no stop codons and remained in frame with V and J, and every other rearrangement was called non-productive. CDR3 was defined according to IMGT convention as the region running from the second conserved V-encoded cysteine to the conserved J-encoded phenylalanine. The earlier analysis of some 600 of the donors excluded sequences that lacked an unambiguous match to a single V gene segment. In an earlier analysis of several hundred of the donors, V segments were called functional above 56.7% productive rearrangements and were called segregating when the between-donor standard deviation exceeded 5%. A statistical classification framework was developed to diagnose cytomegalovirus status using the catalog of TCR beta chain sequences. A later analysis assigned V and J genes by comparing TCR nucleotide sequences with IMGT/GENE-DB human TR gene sequences. A later analysis assigned CDR3 sequences and most-parsimonious VDJ recombination scenarios with the TCRdist pipeline. A later analysis defined each TCR beta chain by its CDR3 amino acid sequence plus V-gene family, and excluded reads lacking a unique V-gene family. A later analysis removed 450 to 600 highly shared, low-generation-probability nucleotide sequences to deal with suspected cross-contamination and a sequencing artifact. A later analysis calculated a clonal expansion index for each public chain from normalized within-repertoire ranks of inferred template counts. A later analysis computed generation probabilities with a VDJ recombination model fitted to out-of-frame rearrangements, and checked the results against IGoR. A later analysis scored TCR-TCR, TCR-HLA and TCR-CMV co-occurrence with hypergeometric tests, applying a repertoire-size bias correction to TCR pairs. A later analysis estimated false discovery rates by permuting HLA or CMV assignments 20 times. A later analysis grouped co-occurring TCRs with DBSCAN, adding TCRdist sequence similarity when clustering within HLA-allele-positive subsets. For co-occurrence clustering, repertoires with fewer than 30,000 or more than 120,000 public chains were excluded, along with a handful of repertoires with anomalous nucleotide sharing. TCRdb limited this immuneACCESS table to in-frame rearrangements with V and J called. A share of clones is missing; checked studies link under half to unresolved V genes, and the rest is unexplained. For V, J and clone size, that table is used; D and trimming come from the DNA. In this sample the table shows about 180,000 clones, over 80% of which occur a single time. The ten largest account for around 1.4% of the sample.

The germline V gene (reference sequence) sets CDR1 to MNHEY and CDR2 to SMNVEV. The junction carries 15 bases between V and J, which are trimmed by 7 bases and 5 bases respectively. The CDR3 goes from the cysteine to the phenylalanine over 13 residues. Just CDR3 DNA is preserved here, 39 bases in frame from base 1. The cohort was made up of 650 to 700 healthy bone marrow donors. At the time of sampling, every cohort member was nominally healthy, though immune exposures that went unrecorded were likely present. The donor tested CMV seropositive and was one of the 289 seropositive cohort members. A peripheral blood sample was provided by each donor, and peripheral blood mononuclear cells were used for TCR beta sequencing. The Qiagen DNeasy Blood Extraction Kit was used to extract genomic DNA from the blood cell samples. Study-level results and caveats: Presence/absence analyses assumed roughly uniform sequencing depth across donors, an assumption that may not hold. For the cohort, immune exposure information was limited to CMV serostatus. Several of the top co-occurrence clusters appeared to be linked to parvovirus B19, influenza, CMV and Epstein-Barr virus, according to a later analysis. Linkage disequilibrium might explain the correlated functional status among segregating V segments, but an unknown experimental factor could not be excluded. Most CMV-associated TCR beta chains appeared to be HLA-restricted in a later analysis, and the HLA associations seemed to be driven largely by CMV exposure. The classifier was reported to diagnose cytomegalovirus status with high specificity and sensitivity in both the original cohort and the validation cohort. Strong co-occurrence of HLA alleles, especially DR and DQ, made assigning TCR associations to individual alleles difficult. A further reported finding was that TCR beta sequences accurately predicted the HLA-A and HLA-B alleles for most subjects in the first cohort. About 17 rarely observed V segments, including chromosome 9 orphons, were excluded from the earlier analysis of a few hundred of the donors because counts were too low. In the study, 150 to 200 TCR beta chains were listed as associated with cytomegalovirus. A cluster of highly shared sequence variants was judged likely to be a technical artifact of the sequencing pipeline. In vitro tests confirmed that three of the cytomegalovirus-associated TCR beta chains recognize cytomegalovirus antigens. Because the 87-base-pair reads could not distinguish some IMGT-functional V segments, including TRBV6-2 and TRBV6-3, those segments were excluded. While some public TCRs were present in many individuals, most TCR sequences turned up only very rarely across donors. An association between a missense DCLRE1C variant and V-gene and J-gene trimming of TCR beta chains was found in a later genetic analysis and replicated in an independent cohort. According to a later genetic analysis, donors in an Asian-associated ancestry cluster had fewer N-insertions in productive TCRs than the approximately 670-donor mean. According to a later analysis, TCR association rates differed among HLA loci, with DRB1 alleles showing the most associated TCRs and HLA-C alleles showing the fewest. Broadly in line with IMGT annotations, most TCR beta V segments showed up in productive rearrangements about 87% or about 30% of the time in an earlier analysis of several hundred of the donors. At a false discovery rate of 0.05, a later analysis linked under 20,000 TCR beta sequences to specific HLA alleles. In a later analysis, HLA-associated TCR beta chains showed more clonal expansion and lower generation probabilities than non-associated chains that were equally common. Because HLA typing was unavailable for some donors at each locus, only the typed subset was used in association tests. The cohort was sequenced for TCR beta chains only, and without alpha or paired-chain data the features that could be detected were limited. According to the authors, the approach could potentially be generalized to other disease states and immunological phenotypes.

This sequence originates from a girl aged 10 to 17 in good health and CMV-seropositive. This chain joins TRBV27 to TRBJ2-7; TRBD1 is a possible D gene, resting on 6 matching bases. Sequenced sample: PBMCs. The DNA reads TGTGCCAGCAAACAAGGACAGATACACGAGCAGTACTTC. Its amino acids are CASKQGQIHEQYF.